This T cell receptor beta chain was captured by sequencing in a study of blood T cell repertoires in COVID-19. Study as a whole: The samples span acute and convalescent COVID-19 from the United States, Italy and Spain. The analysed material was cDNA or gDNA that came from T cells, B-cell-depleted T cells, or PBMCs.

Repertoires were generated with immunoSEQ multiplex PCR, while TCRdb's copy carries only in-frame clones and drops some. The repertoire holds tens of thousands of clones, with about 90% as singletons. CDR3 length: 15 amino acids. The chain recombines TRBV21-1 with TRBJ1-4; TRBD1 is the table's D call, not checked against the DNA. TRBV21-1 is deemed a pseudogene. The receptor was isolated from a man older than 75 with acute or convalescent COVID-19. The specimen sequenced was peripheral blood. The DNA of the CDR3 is TGTGCCAGCAGCAAAGATGGACAGCTTAATGAAAAACTGTTTTTT. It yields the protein CASSKDGQLNEKLFF.